This T cell receptor (beta chain) was identified in a study of blood T cell repertoires in COVID-19. Produced via immunoSEQ multiplex PCR; TCRdb's table is partial and in-frame only. This sample has about 300,000 clones, with more than 70% found just once. V lost 5 bases to trimming and J lost 3 bases; unmatched junction nucleotides: 6. Germline CDR1 reads SEHNR; CDR2 reads FQNEAQ (reference sequence). The CDR3 runs to 14 residues. V is TRBV7-9 and J is TRBJ2-7; 8 bases line up with TRBD1. The source of this sequence is a man aged 18 to 29 who had recovered from COVID-19. The sample consisted of peripheral blood. This chain's CDR3 is CASSHPDRDYEQYF. CDR3 nucleotide sequence: TGTGCCAGCAGCCATCCGGACAGGGACTACGAGCAGTACTTC.